This T cell receptor beta chain was identified in a study of CD8+CD57+ T cells in acquired aplastic anemia. Study-level information: The study obtained an average of roughly 3 ug of DNA from sorted CD4+ and CD8+ cells. The study's findings and limits: Overlap between patients and controls comprised about 30 CD8+ CDR3 sequences. For CD8+ Simpson's diversity, patients and controls showed no significant difference.

A note on this clonotype: What it binds is not known. An end of the junction differs from the germline gene, which may be a read error.

For CDR3 and TCR beta VDJ profiling, genomic DNA was the template used. MiXCR was run by TCRdb on the reads, yielding one entry per CDR3 protein. Counted here are 150,000 to 200,000 distinct CDR3 sequences, around three fifths occurring once; the ten biggest clones make up 40% to 55%. Sequenced material: sorted CD4+, CD8+, or CD8+CD57+ T cells (not recorded which) from PBMCs. The receptor's source is a human donor with severe aplastic anemia or a healthy control (not recorded which).

DNA for the CDR3: TGTGCCGCCAGTGATTCATCGACGGCTCCAGAGACCCAGTACTTC. This codes for CAASDSSTAPETQYF. The J gene is TRBJ2-5, the V gene TRBV24-1; D not certain. The germline V gene has CDR1 KGHDR and CDR2 SFDVKD. This CDR3 is 15 amino acids long.